Shown below are 8 T cell receptor beta chains from a single sample sequenced in a study of cytomegalovirus exposure and HLA in healthy donors. In the PCR, 60 Vbeta and 13 Jbeta primers were used. The protocol was immunoSEQ multiplex PCR, while the TCRdb copy is restricted to in-frame clones and leaves out a portion. The sample holds fewer than 150,000 clones, approximately 79% seen once. Sequences were obtained from PBMCs. The receptors derive from a female donor in good health and CMV-seronegative.

V usage is TRBV5-1 and J usage is TRBJ1-4, with D unclear. Trimming pared 5 bases from V and 8 bases from J, leaving 16 bases between. CDR1 SGHRS and CDR2 YFSETQ come from the germline V gene. CDR3 length: 14 amino acids. Here the CDR3 DNA reads TGCGCCAGCAGTCTGGCGGAGGGTCGGGAAAAACTGTTTTTT. Translation gives CASSLAEGREKLFF.

This rearrangement joins TRBV11-2 to TRBJ2-1; no firm D call. Per germline, CDR1 SGHAT and CDR2 FQNNGV. CDR3 size: 20 residues. Between the trimmed V and J ends, which lost 0 bases and 9 bases, there was a span of 30 bases. This CDR3 reads CASSLDIQAPDPLTLGEQFF. Written as DNA, the CDR3 is TGTGCCAGCAGCTTAGATATTCAGGCCCCCGACCCCCTTACATTGGGTGAGCAGTTCTTC.

This clone was observed once. This rearrangement joins TRBV2 to TRBJ2-1, with 10 positions matching TRBD2. The CDR3 spans 17 residues. From germline, CDR1 is SNHLY and CDR2 FYNNEI. V lost 4 bases, J lost 4 bases, and 10 bases stayed unmatched. The CDR3 reads CASSVKREGLIYNEQFF. The CDR3 DNA is TGTGCCAGCAGTGTAAAGCGGGAGGGCCTTATATACAATGAGCAGTTCTTC.

This chain links TRBV25-1 with TRBJ2-1; 7 bases fit TRBD1. With V trimmed by 3 bases and J by 10 bases, 6 bases remained unmatched. This CDR3 has 13 amino acids. Per germline, CDR1 MGHDK and CDR2 SYGVNS. As DNA, the CDR3 is TGTGCCAGCAGTGATTTCGACAGGGACGAGCAGTTCTTC. Its protein product is CASSDFDRDEQFF.

This clone was seen more than once but under ten times. This sequence joins TRBV6-4 and TRBJ2-1; no clear D. The CDR3 has 11 amino acids. The V end was cut by 3 bases, the J end by 8 bases, with 5 bases between. Germline V lookup: CDR1 MRHNA, CDR2 SNTAGT. The CDR3 DNA reads TGTGCCAGCAGTGATGGCTATGAGCAGTTCTTC. As protein: CASSDGYEQFF.

This chain uses TRBV5-4 with TRBJ2-1; 10 bases are a match to TRBD2. V lost 4 bases and J lost 8; bases outside the gene matches: 9. The germline V gene encodes CDR1 SGHNT and CDR2 YYREEE (reference sequence). The CDR3 contains 15 residues. The CDR3 loop reads CASSPPASGSYEQFF. The CDR3 DNA is TGTGCCAGCAGCCCCCCTGCTAGCGGGAGCTATGAGCAGTTCTTC.

This clone was counted between two and nine times. This chain connects TRBV15 to TRBJ1-4; D remains unclear. Trimming stripped 3 bases from V and 2 bases from J, with 10 bases between. Germline CDR1 is LNHNV and CDR2 is YYDKDF (reference sequence). The CDR3 is 15 residues long. CDR3 coding DNA: TGTGCCACCAGCAGGGAGGGAGGGACTAATGAAAAACTGTTTTTT. Residues: CATSREGGTNEKLFF.

The chain couples TRBV15 to TRBJ2-1; possibly TRBD2 for D (5 bases). The CDR3 spans 14 residues. The V end was cut by 5 bases, the J end by 5 bases, with 13 bases between. The germline V gene encodes CDR1 LNHNV and CDR2 YYDKDF (reference sequence). CDR3 amino acids: CATSEGDVNNEQFF. The DNA for the CDR3 is TGTGCCACCAGCGAGGGAGACGTAAACAATGAGCAGTTCTTC. The variable domain in full, with the rest retrieved from reference TRBV15 and TRBJ2-1, is DAMVIQNPRYQVTQFGKPVTLSCSQTLNHNVMYWYQQKSSQAPKLLFHYYDKDFNNEADTPDNFQSRRPNTSFCFLDIRSPGLGDTAMYLCATSEGDVNNEQFFGPGTRLTVL.